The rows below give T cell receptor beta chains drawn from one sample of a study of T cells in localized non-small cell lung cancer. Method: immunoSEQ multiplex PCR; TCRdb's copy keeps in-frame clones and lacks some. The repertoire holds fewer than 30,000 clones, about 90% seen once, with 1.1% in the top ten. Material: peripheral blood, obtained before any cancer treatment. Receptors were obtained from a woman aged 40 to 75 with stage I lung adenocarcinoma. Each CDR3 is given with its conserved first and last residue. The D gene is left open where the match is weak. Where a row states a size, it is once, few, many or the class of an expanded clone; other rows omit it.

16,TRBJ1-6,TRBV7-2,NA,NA,TGTGCCAGCAGCCCTTTCCGGGGTGGTTTTAGTTCACCCCTCCACTTT,CASSPFRGGFSSPLHF
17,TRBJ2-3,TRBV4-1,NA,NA,TGCGCCAGCAGCCAGCCCCCCCGTGACCCACGTCCAGATACGCAGTATTTT,CASSQPPRDPRPDTQYF
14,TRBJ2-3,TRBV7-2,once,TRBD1,TGTGCCAGCAGCTTAGAAGTGGGACAGGGTTTTCCGTATTTT,CASSLEVGQGFPYF
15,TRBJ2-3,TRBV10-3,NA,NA,TGTGCCATCAGTGAGGATGGACACAACCCAGATACGCAGTATTTT,CAISEDGHNPDTQYF
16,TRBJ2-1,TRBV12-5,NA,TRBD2,TGTGCTAGTGGTTTGGTAGGGGCTAGCGGGATAAGCGAGCAGTTCTTC,CASGLVGASGISEQFF
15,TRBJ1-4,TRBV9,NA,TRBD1,TGTGCCAGCAGCGTGGGGACAGGGCAAGGTGAAAAACTGTTTTTT,CASSVGTGQGEKLFF
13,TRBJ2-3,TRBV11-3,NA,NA,TGTGCCAGTAGAGAAATTAGCACAGATACGCAGTATTTT,CASREISTDTQYF
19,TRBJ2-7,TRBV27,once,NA,TGTGCCAGCAGTTCGAAACCGTATTTATCGAGGCAGGGCCCCTACGAGCAGTACTTC,CASSSKPYLSRQGPYEQYF
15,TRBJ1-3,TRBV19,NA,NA,TGTGCCAGTAGTATATCCCACGACTCTGGAAACACCATATATTTT,CASSISHDSGNTIYF
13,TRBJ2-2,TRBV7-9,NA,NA,TGTGCCAGCAGCTTAGGACACACCGGGGAGCTGTTTTTT,CASSLGHTGELFF
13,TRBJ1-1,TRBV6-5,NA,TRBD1,TGTGCCAGCAGTGAATCCGGGACAGGGGAGGCTTTCTTT,CASSESGTGEAFF
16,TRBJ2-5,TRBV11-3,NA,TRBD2,TGTGCCAGCAGCTTAGTGGCTAGCGGGAGTCAAGAGACCCAGTACTTC,CASSLVASGSQETQYF
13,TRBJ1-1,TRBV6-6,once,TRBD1,TGTGCCAGCAGCTGGGACAGGGTAACTGAAGCTTTCTTT,CASSWDRVTEAFF
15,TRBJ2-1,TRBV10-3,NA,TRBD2,TGTGCCATCAGTCCCTCCGGGACTAGTTCCAATGAGCAGTTCTTC,CAISPSGTSSNEQFF
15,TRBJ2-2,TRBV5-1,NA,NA,TGCGCCAGCAGCTTGGGGGACCTATACACCGGGGAGCTGTTTTTT,CASSLGDLYTGELFF
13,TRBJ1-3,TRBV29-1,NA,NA,TGCAGCGCCGGGTGGGGTTCCAGAAACACCATATATTTT,CSAGWGSRNTIYF
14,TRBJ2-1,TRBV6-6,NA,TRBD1,TGTGCCAGCTTATCGGGACAGTTCTACAATGAGCAGTTCTTC,CASLSGQFYNEQFF